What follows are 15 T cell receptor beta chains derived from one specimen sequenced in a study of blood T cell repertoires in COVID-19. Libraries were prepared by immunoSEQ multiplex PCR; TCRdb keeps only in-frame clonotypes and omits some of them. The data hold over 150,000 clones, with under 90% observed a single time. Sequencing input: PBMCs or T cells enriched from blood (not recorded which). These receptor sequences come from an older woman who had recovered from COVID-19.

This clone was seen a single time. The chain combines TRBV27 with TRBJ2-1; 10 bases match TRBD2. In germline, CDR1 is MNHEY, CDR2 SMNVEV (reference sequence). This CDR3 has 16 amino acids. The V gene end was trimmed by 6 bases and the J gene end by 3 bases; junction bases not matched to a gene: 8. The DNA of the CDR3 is TGTGCCAGCAGATCTACCCTAGCGGGGGACTACAATGAGCAGTTCTTC. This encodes CASRSTLAGDYNEQFF.

CDR3 protein: CASSVDPGGPDTQYF. CDR3 bases: TGTGCCAGCAGCGTAGACCCGGGGGGGCCAGATACGCAGTATTTT. The V call is TRBV9, the J call TRBJ2-3, with 8 bases lining up with TRBD2. The CDR3 contains 15 residues. Germline loops: CDR1 SGDLS, CDR2 YYNGEE. V was pared by 0 bases and J by 4 bases, with 4 bases of the junction left unmatched.

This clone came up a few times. CDR3 sequence reads: CASSSNRERAFF. For the CDR3, the DNA is TGTGCCAGCAGCTCTAACAGGGAGAGGGCTTTCTTT. V is TRBV11-2 and J is TRBJ1-1; a weak D match, TRBD1 (6 bases). The V and J ends lost 4 bases and 11 bases respectively, with 14 bases between them. Germline V CDR1 and CDR2: SGHAT, FQNNGV. The CDR3 loop spans 12 amino acids.

The CDR3 nucleotides are TGCGCCAGCAGTCGGGACTTCGGTTTTGGGACCCAGTACTTC. Protein sequence: CASSRDFGFGTQYF. The chain couples TRBV5-1 to TRBJ2-5; D might be TRBD2 (6 bases). This CDR3 is built from 14 residues. Per germline, CDR1 SGHRS and CDR2 YFSETQ. Trimming removed 5 bases at V and 7 bases at J, with 18 bases between.

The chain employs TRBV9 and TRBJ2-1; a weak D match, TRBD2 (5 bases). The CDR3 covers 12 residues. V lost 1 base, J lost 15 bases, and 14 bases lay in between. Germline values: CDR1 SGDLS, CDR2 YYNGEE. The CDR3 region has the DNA TGTGCCAGCAGCGTAAGCGGCAGATTTCCGTTCTTC. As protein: CASSVSGRFPFF. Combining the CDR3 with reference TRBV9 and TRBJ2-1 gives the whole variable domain DSGVTQTPKHLITATGQRVTLRCSPRSGDLSVYWYQQSLDQGLQFLIQYYNGEERAKGNILERFSAQQFPDLHSELNLSSLELGDSALYFCASSVSGRFPFFGPGTRLTVL.

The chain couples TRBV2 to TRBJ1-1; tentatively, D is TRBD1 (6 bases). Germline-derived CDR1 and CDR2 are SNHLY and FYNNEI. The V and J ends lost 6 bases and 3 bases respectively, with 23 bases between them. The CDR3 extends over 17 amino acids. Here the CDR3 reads CASSSSPSRGGDTEAFF. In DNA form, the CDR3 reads TGTGCCAGCAGCTCATCACCTTCCAGGGGAGGGGACACTGAAGCTTTCTTT.

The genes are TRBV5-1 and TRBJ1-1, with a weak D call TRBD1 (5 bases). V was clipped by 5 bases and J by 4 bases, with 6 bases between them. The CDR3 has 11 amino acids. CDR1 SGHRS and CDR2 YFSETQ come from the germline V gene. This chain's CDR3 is CASRGVTEAFF. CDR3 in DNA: TGCGCCAGCAGAGGGGTCACTGAAGCTTTCTTT.

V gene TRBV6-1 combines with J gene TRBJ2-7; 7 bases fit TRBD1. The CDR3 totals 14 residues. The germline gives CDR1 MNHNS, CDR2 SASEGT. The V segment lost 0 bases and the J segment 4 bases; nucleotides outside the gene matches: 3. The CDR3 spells CASSEAGGAYEQYF. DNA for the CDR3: TGTGCCAGCAGTGAAGCAGGGGGCGCTTACGAGCAGTACTTC.

CDR3 sequence: CAWTLLSGNTIYF. The CDR3 region has the DNA TGTGCCTGGACTCTACTTTCTGGAAACACCATATATTTT. The genes are TRBV30 and TRBJ1-3; D is unclear. V was cut by 4 bases and J by 1 base, with 8 bases left in between. Germline lookup yields CDR1 GTSNPN and CDR2 SVGIG (reference sequence). This CDR3 is 13 amino acids long.

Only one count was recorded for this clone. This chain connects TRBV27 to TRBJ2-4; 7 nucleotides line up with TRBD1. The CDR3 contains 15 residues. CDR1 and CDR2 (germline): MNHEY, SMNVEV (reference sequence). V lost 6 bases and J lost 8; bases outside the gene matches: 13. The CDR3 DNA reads TGTGCCAGCAGGGAGGCCTCAGGGGGAAGGGACATTCAGTACTTC. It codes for CASREASGGRDIQYF.

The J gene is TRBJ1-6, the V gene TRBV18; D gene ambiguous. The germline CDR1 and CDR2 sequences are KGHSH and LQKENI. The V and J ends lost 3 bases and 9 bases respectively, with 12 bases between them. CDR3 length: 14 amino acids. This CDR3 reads CASSPPLEFSPLHF. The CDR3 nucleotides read TGTGCCAGCTCACCTCCACTCGAGTTTTCACCCCTCCACTTT.

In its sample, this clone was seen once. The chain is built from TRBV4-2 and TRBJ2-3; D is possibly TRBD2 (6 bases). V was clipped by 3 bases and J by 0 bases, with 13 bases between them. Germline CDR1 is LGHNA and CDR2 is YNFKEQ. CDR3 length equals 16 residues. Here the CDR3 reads CASSHPGGWSTDTQYF. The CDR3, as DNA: TGTGCCAGCAGCCATCCCGGGGGATGGAGCACAGATACGCAGTATTTT.

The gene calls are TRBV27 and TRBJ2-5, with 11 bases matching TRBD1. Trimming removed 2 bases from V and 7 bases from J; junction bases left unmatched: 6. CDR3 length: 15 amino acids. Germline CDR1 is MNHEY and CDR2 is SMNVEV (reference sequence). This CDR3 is CASSLRPGQGATQYF. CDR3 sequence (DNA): TGTGCCAGCAGTTTACGGCCCGGACAGGGGGCGACCCAGTACTTC.

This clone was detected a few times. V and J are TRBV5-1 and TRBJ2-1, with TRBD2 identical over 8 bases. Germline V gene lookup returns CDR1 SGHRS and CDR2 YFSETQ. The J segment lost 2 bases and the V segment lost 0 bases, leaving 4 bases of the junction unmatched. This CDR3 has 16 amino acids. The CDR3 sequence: CASSLAGGATYNEQFF. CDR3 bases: TGCGCCAGCAGCTTGGCGGGGGGGGCAACCTACAATGAGCAGTTCTTC.

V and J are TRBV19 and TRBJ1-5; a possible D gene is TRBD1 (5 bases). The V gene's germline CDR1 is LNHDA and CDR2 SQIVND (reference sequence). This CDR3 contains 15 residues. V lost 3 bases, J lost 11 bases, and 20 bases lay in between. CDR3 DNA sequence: TGTGCCAGTAGTATCTCTTTTGTCGCAACGGGGGCCCAGCATTTT. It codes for CASSISFVATGAQHF.